Listed below are T cell receptor beta chains from one sample, sequenced in a study of human T cells and chemical hapten exposure. TCRdb itself ran the RACE reads through MiXCR, one entry per CDR3 protein. The table lists roughly 38,000 distinct CDR3 sequences, approximately 7.6% of them singletons. This specimen consisted of whole blood, obtained in connection with sensitization to the hapten diphenylcyclopropenone (DPC). The receptors were gathered from a woman aged 45-59 years with alopecia areata. Some clones in this sample may be carry-over from other donors' samples. Each CDR3 is given without its conserved first and last residue. The order of the fields is V gene, clone size, J gene, CDR3 protein. Not every row has a clone size; where given, it reads once, few, many or a size class.

V: TRBV20-1
size: NA
J: TRBJ2-7
CDR3: SVRTNRAGEQY

V: TRBV18
size: many
J: TRBJ1-4
CDR3: ASSLGTGKTNEKLF

V: TRBV7-8
size: many
J: TRBJ2-3
CDR3: ASSLAGTQY

V: TRBV19
size: NA
J: TRBJ2-3
CDR3: ASNHLGGDTQY

V: TRBV28
size: many
J: TRBJ1-2
CDR3: AARLGNGYT

V: TRBV28
size: many
J: TRBJ1-6
CDR3: ASTPGVGSPLH

V: TRBV18
size: many
J: TRBJ2-3
CDR3: ASSPPVGTGWTDTQY

V: TRBV29-1
size: NA
J: TRBJ1-2
CDR3: SVEANYGYT

V: TRBV5-4
size: many
J: TRBJ2-7
CDR3: ASNLRTSPYEQY

V: TRBV27
size: many
J: TRBJ2-7
CDR3: ASSLRLAGVEQY

V: TRBV12-3/TRBV12-4
size: NA
J: TRBJ1-2
CDR3: ASRDSPLGYGYT

V: TRBV11-1
size: NA
J: TRBJ2-7
CDR3: ASSFPSDRGTYEQY

V: TRBV4-1
size: many
J: TRBJ2-1
CDR3: ASSQGGTAGFGQF

V: TRBV7-2
size: many
J: TRBJ1-5
CDR3: ASSHGGADQPQH

V: TRBV20-1
size: many
J: TRBJ2-7
CDR3: SATGGPYEQY

V: TRBV12-3/TRBV12-4
size: many
J: TRBJ2-5
CDR3: ASSSGTSGSRAQY

V: TRBV28
size: many
J: TRBJ1-4
CDR3: ASSSGPEKLF

V: TRBV4-3
size: few
J: TRBJ2-2
CDR3: ASSQVGLLNTGELF

V: TRBV7-3
size: NA
J: TRBJ2-3
CDR3: ASSLTPGRTDTQY

V: TRBV12-3/TRBV12-4
size: many
J: TRBJ1-6
CDR3: ASSFRDSIHNSPLH

V: TRBV11-2
size: few
J: TRBJ1-1
CDR3: ASSTRRGNTEAF

V: TRBV20-1
size: many
J: TRBJ1-2
CDR3: SASLGTTGGQGYT

V: TRBV18
size: many
J: TRBJ2-1
CDR3: ASSPSPGDNEQF